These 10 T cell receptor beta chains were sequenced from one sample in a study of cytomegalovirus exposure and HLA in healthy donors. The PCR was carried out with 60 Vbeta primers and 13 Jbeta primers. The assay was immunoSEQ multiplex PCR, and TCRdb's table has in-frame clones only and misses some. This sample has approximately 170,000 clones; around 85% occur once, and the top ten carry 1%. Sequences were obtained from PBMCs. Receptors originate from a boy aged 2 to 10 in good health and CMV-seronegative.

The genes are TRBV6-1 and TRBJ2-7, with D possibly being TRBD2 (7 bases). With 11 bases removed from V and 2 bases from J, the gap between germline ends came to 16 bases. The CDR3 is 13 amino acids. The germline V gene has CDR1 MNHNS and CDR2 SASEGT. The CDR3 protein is CASGGRGTYEQYF. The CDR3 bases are TGTGCCTCGGGGGGCCGGGGTACCTACGAGCAGTACTTC.

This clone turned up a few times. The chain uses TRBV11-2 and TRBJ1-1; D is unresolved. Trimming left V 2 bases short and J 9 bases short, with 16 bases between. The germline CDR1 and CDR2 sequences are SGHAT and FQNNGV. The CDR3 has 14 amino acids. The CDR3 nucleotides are TGTGCCAGCAGCTTACTGGCGGAAACACTGAAAGCTTTCTTT. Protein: CASSLLAETLKAFF.

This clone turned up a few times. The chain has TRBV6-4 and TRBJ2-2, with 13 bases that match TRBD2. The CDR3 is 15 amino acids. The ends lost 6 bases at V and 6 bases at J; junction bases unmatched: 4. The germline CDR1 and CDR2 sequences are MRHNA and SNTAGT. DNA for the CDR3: TGTGCCAGCAGCAATGGGACTAGCGGGGCCGGGGAGCTGTTTTTT. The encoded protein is CASSNGTSGAGELFF.

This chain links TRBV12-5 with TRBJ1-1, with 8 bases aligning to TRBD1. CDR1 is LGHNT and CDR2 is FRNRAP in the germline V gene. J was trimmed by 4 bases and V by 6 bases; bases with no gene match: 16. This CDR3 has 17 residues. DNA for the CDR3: TGTGCTAGTGGCACCAAGCTCCCGGGACAGGTTGTCACTGAAGCTTTCTTT. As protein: CASGTKLPGQVVTEAFF.

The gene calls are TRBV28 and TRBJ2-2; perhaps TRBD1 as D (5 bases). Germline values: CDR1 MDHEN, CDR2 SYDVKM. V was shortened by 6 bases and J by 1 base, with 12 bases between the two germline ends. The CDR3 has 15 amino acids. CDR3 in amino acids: CASSPDMLNTGELFF. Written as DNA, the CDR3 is TGTGCCAGCAGCCCGGACATGCTGAACACCGGGGAGCTGTTTTTT.

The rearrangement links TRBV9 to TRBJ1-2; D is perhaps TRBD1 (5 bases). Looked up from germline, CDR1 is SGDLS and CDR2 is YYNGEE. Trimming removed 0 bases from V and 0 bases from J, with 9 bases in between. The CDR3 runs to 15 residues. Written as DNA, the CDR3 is TGTGCCAGCAGCGTAGGGGGCGATACTAACTATGGCTACACCTTC. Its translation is CASSVGGDTNYGYTF. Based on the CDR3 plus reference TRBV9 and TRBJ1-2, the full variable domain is DSGVTQTPKHLITATGQRVTLRCSPRSGDLSVYWYQQSLDQGLQFLIQYYNGEERAKGNILERFSAQQFPDLHSELNLSSLELGDSALYFCASSVGGDTNYGYTFGSGTRLTVV.

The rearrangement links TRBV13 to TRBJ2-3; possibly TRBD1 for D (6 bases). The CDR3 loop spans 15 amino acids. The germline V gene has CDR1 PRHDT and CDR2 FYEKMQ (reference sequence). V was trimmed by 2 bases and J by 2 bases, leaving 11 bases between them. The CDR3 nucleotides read TGTGCCAGCAGCTTACAGGGGACGAACACAGATACGCAGTATTTT. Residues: CASSLQGTNTDTQYF.

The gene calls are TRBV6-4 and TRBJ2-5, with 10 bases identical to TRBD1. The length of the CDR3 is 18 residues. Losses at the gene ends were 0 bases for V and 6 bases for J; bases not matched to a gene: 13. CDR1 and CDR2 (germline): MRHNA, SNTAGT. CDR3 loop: CASSDSKYTDRGTKTQYF. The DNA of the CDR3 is TGTGCCAGCAGTGACTCGAAATACACGGACAGGGGGACCAAGACCCAGTACTTC.

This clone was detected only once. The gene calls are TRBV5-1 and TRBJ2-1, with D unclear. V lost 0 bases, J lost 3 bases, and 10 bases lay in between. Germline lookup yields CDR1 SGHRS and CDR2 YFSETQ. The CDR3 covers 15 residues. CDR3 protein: CASSLDLVGYNEQFF. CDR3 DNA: TGCGCCAGCAGCTTGGACCTAGTGGGCTACAATGAGCAGTTCTTC. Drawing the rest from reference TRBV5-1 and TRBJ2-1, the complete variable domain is KAGVTQTPRYLIKTRGQQVTLSCSPISGHRSVSWYQQTPGQGLQFLFEYFSETQRNKGNFPGRFSGRQFSNSRSEMNVSTLELGDSALYLCASSLDLVGYNEQFFGPGTRLTVL.

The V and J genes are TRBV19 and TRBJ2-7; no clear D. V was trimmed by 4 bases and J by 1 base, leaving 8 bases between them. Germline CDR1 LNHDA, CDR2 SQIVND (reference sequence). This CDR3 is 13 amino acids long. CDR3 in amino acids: CASSNTASYEQYF. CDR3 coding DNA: TGTGCCAGTAGTAATACAGCTTCCTACGAGCAGTACTTC.